This T cell receptor beta chain was sequenced during a study of shared clonotypes between healthy human individuals. What was sequenced on ten immunoSEQ deep assay plates was unsorted PBMC DNA. Profiled with immunoSEQ multiplex PCR; TCRdb holds only in-frame clones, not every one. The top ten hold around 12% of the sample, which has 550,000 to 600,000 clones, just over 75% seen once. The J segment lost 3 bases and the V segment lost 5 bases, leaving 3 bases of the junction unmatched. This CDR3 contains 13 residues. CDR1 and CDR2 (germline): LNHDA, SQIVND (reference sequence). Donors were healthy HIV-negative adults without recently reported acute infections or vaccinations.

Sequencing was done on a sample of PBMCs. The chain employs TRBV19 and TRBJ2-7; TRBD1 matches at 8 bases. The sequence was obtained from a woman aged 40 to 50 in good health. Some clones in this sample may be carry-over from other donors' samples. The DNA of the CDR3 is TGTGCCAGTAGTTCCGGGACAGGCTACGAGCAGTACTTC. Residues: CASSSGTGYEQYF.